This T cell receptor (beta chain) was sequenced in a study of blood T cell repertoires in COVID-19. Across the study: PBMCs, B-cell-depleted T cells, or T cells were the source of the cDNA or gDNA that made up the material.

Living in 24 US areas, the participants were between 18 and 89 years of age. Cohorts were determined from participant-reported clinical history. Trimming stripped 3 bases from V and 1 base from J, with 16 bases between. The V gene's germline CDR1 is SGHDT and CDR2 YYEEEE. The CDR3 has 16 residues. In the original workflow: Estimates of nucleated cell counts were drawn from the amplification of reference gene primers. Method: immunoSEQ multiplex PCR; TCRdb's copy keeps in-frame clones and lacks some. The V and J calls and clone size are taken from that table; D and trimming were inferred from the DNA. The repertoire holds about 210,000 clones, more than 70% seen once, with about 4.3% in the top ten.

This sequence originates from a man aged 25-45 years with acute COVID-19. The chain links TRBV5-6 to TRBJ1-1; D is perhaps TRBD1 (6 bases). What was sequenced was PBMCs or T cells enriched from blood (not recorded which). The CDR3 bases are TGTGCCAGCAGCTACGGGACATATCACGGGAACACTGAAGCTTTCTTT. This encodes CASSYGTYHGNTEAFF.